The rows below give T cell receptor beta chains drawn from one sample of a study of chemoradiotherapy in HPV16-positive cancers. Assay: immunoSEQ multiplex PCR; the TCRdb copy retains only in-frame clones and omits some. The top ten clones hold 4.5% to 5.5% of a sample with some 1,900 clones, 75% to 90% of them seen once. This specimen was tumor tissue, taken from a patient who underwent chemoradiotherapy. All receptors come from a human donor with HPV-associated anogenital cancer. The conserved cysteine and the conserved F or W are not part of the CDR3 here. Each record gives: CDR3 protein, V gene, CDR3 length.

ASTLGKGQGETQY,TRBV5-1,13
ASSLGLDSSYNEQF,TRBV5-5,14
ASSLTGTVAAGYT,TRBV11-1,13
SVAQTNFQPQH,TRBV29-1,11
ASSDAGRDTGELF,TRBV25-1,13
ATLDRGSGNTIY,TRBV10-3,12
ASSHHSPAGGPTDTQY,TRBV4-3,16
ASSRAGPGQETQY,TRBV5-4,13
ASSYGTGTPTYEQY,TRBV6-5,14
ASSQATGMNTEAF,TRBV9,13
AHTDRDYGYT,TRBV10-3,10
AIRTGTENEQF,TRBV10-3,11
ASSSWKGQGARGETQY,TRBV5-4,16
ASSLEVQLGNTIY,TRBV11-2,13
ASSLTLQETQY,TRBV7-9,11
ASSQDRLGGGF,TRBV14,11
ASGVYQPQH,TRBV19,9
ASSLDDREGTEAF,TRBV5-6,13
ASSLLGFGYGYT,TRBV5-6,12
ASSLGQSTDTQY,TRBV5-1,12
ASSIRQTNNYGYT,TRBV28,13
AWRDTRGEVNYGYT,TRBV30,14
ASSLADSRVQETQY,TRBV6-6,14
ASSLPPRVDEQF,TRBV11-3,12
ASSSANAGELF,TRBV7-8,11